This T cell receptor beta chain emerged from a study of CXCR3-negative and CXCR3-positive naive CD8 T cells. Findings and limits, study-wide: Naive cells that were CXCR3-positive had more hydrophobic TRB CDR3s (compared with CXCR3-negative naive cells).

Each CD8+ T cell subset was sorted in triplicate, 330,000 or so cells each. The CDR3 runs 15 residues. CDR1 is MNHEY, CDR2 SVGEGT, per germline. UMI labels and 5' RACE were used to prepare the TRB cDNA libraries. TCRdb reanalyzed the 5' RACE reads, giving one entry per CDR3 protein sequence and no DNA. The table lists tens of thousands of distinct CDR3 sequences. With respect to this clonotype: Its specificity is unknown.

V gene TRBV6-2 or TRBV6-3 combines with J gene TRBJ2-1; without DNA, the TCRdb call of TRBD2 cannot be checked. Sequencing was done on a sample of naive CXCR3+ CD8+ T cells from blood. The subset here: CD45RO-CCR7+CD27+CD95- naive CD8+ T cells expressing CXCR3 (TNR3+). The receptor was isolated from a human donor in good health. Some clones in this sample may be carry-over from other donors' samples. Here the CDR3 reads CASSYRREGNNEQFF.